Following are 21 T cell receptor beta chains from one sample sequenced in a study of blood T cell dynamics during melanoma immunotherapy. Profiled with immunoSEQ multiplex PCR; TCRdb holds only in-frame clones, not every one. This sample has more than 10,000 clones, with more than 75% found just once. Time point of the sample: week 3, after first cycle of checkpoint inhibitor. The starting material was effector memory CD8+ T cells from blood, obtained from a patient treated with checkpoint blockade. The origin of the receptors is a human donor with melanoma.

V is TRBV19 and J is TRBJ1-5, with D possibly being TRBD1 (5 bases). The CDR3 spans 13 residues. Germline CDR1 reads LNHDA; CDR2 reads SQIVND (reference sequence). V was trimmed by 7 bases and J by 5 bases, leaving 12 bases between them. CDR3 sequence (DNA): TGTGCCAGTACTCGTAGGGGAGATCAGCCCCAGCATTTT. Translation gives CASTRRGDQPQHF. Variable domain in full (rest from reference TRBV19 and TRBJ1-5): DGGITQSPKYLFRKEGQNVTLSCEQNLNHDAMYWYRQDPGQGLRLIYYSQIVNDFQKGDIAEGYSVSREKKESFPLTVTSAQKNPTAFYLCASTRRGDQPQHFGDGTRLSIL.

The chain has TRBV6-5 and TRBJ1-2, with D perhaps matching TRBD1 (5 bases). V lost 2 bases to trimming and J lost 8 bases, with 12 bases between them. The germline gives CDR1 MNHEY, CDR2 SVGAGI. The CDR3 extends over 13 amino acids. The CDR3 nucleotides read TGTGCCAGCAGTTACGGAGGGGTCGGAGGCTACACCTTC. Its protein is CASSYGGVGGYTF.

The J gene is TRBJ2-7, the V gene TRBV5-1; 9 positions match TRBD1. This CDR3 is built from 13 residues. V lost 3 bases to trimming and J lost 4 bases; unmatched junction nucleotides: 2. The V gene's germline CDR1 is SGHRS and CDR2 YFSETQ. The CDR3 coding sequence is TGCGCCAGCAGCTGGGACAGGGATTACGAGCAGTACTTC. Translation gives CASSWDRDYEQYF.

This rearrangement joins TRBV10-2 to TRBJ2-1; 8 bases map to TRBD2. The CDR3 is 14 residues long. The ends lost 3 bases at V and 4 bases at J; junction bases unmatched: 2. Germline V CDR1 and CDR2: WSHSY, SAAADI. The CDR3 nucleotides are TGCGCCAGCAGTGATAGCGGGGATTACAATGAGCAGTTCTTC. It is translated as CASSDSGDYNEQFF.

This clone appeared a single time. The chain is built from TRBV6-1 and TRBJ1-2, with D perhaps matching TRBD1 (5 bases). V was clipped by 1 base and J by 7 bases, with 16 bases between them. Per the germline V gene, CDR1 is MNHNS and CDR2 is SASEGT. The CDR3 is 15 residues long. DNA for the CDR3: TGTGCCAGCAGTGAAGTAGCTGGGGGGTTAAGTGGCTACACCTTC. Translating it yields CASSEVAGGLSGYTF.

The chain couples TRBV14 to TRBJ1-2; the D gene is possibly TRBD1 (6 bases). V lost 3 bases and J lost 8, with 16 bases in between. Germline assignment: CDR1 SGHDN and CDR2 FVKESK. CDR3 size: 14 residues. The CDR3 region has the DNA TGTGCCAGCAGCCATCCGGGACACGGGCCGGGCTACACCTTC. Translated, it gives CASSHPGHGPGYTF.

The J gene is TRBJ2-1, the V gene TRBV10-3, with TRBD2 matching 11 bases. CDR1 ENHRY and CDR2 SYGVKD come from the germline V gene. V lost 4 bases and J lost 7; bases outside the gene matches: 12. This CDR3 has 17 residues. The chain's CDR3 is CAISAKSSPSGRNEQFF. The CDR3 nucleotides read TGTGCCATCAGTGCTAAATCGTCCCCTAGCGGGAGGAATGAGCAGTTCTTC.

The chain carries TRBV10-3 and TRBJ2-5, with 8 positions matching TRBD2. The J call may be in error: the DNA end matches TRBJ2-7 better. Germline CDR1 ENHRY, CDR2 SYGVKD. The CDR3 contains 14 residues. DNA of the CDR3: TGTGCCATCAGTGAAAGCGGGAGTCTGTACGAGCAGTACTTC. Residues: CAISESGSLYEQYF.

The chain's CDR3 is CASSLTGSEQYF. CDR3 DNA sequence: TGCGCCAGCAGCCTGACAGGGAGCGAGCAGTACTTC. The rearrangement uses TRBV5-1 and TRBJ2-7; 7 bases fit TRBD1. V lost 4 bases and J lost 6; bases outside the gene matches: 4. Germline CDR1 SGHRS, CDR2 YFSETQ. The CDR3 spans 12 residues. The full variable domain, with the rest looked up from reference TRBV5-1 and TRBJ2-7, is KAGVTQTPRYLIKTRGQQVTLSCSPISGHRSVSWYQQTPGQGLQFLFEYFSETQRNKGNFPGRFSGRQFSNSRSEMNVSTLELGDSALYLCASSLTGSEQYFGPGTRLTVT.

This chain connects TRBV20-1 to TRBJ2-1, with D uncertain. CDR3 length: 11 amino acids. Germline values: CDR1 DFQATT, CDR2 SNEGSKA (reference sequence). The ends were cut back, 7 bases at V and 6 bases at J, with 10 bases in the middle. This CDR3 is CSVKVGNEQFF. The CDR3 region has the DNA TGCAGTGTAAAAGTGGGCAATGAGCAGTTCTTC.

This clone appeared once. The rearrangement uses TRBV2 and TRBJ2-5; D tentatively fits TRBD1 or TRBD2 (5 bases each). The CDR3 spans 14 residues. V dropped 3 bases and J dropped 1 base, with 9 bases sitting between them. CDR1 and CDR2 from the germline V gene are SNHLY and FYNNEI. The CDR3, as DNA: TGTGCCAGCAGTGACCCCGGGACCCAAGAGACCCAGTACTTC. It is translated as CASSDPGTQETQYF.

The J gene is TRBJ2-3, the V gene TRBV27; no reliable D call. V was cut by 2 bases and J by 7 bases, with 7 bases left in between. This CDR3 is built from 12 residues. Germline V gene data show CDR1 as MNHEY and CDR2 as SMNVEV (reference sequence). As DNA, the CDR3 is TGTGCCAGCAGTTTAGACGGTTATACGCAGTATTTT. Encoded protein: CASSLDGYTQYF.

This sequence joins TRBV9 and TRBJ2-1; D not resolved. V was cut by 3 bases and J by 13 bases, with 11 bases left in between. Per germline, CDR1 SGDLS and CDR2 YYNGEE. CDR3 length: 11 residues. The CDR3 protein is CASSAGLAQFF. The CDR3 DNA sequence: TGTGCCAGCAGCGCCGGGTTAGCACAGTTCTTC.

The chain couples TRBV13 to TRBJ2-7, with D possibly matching TRBD2 (6 bases). Germline CDR1 and CDR2: PRHDT and FYEKMQ (reference sequence). V was pared by 3 bases and J by 2 bases, with 17 bases between. The length of the CDR3 is 16 residues. The CDR3 sequence: CASSFSSGVAPYEQYF. The CDR3 DNA is TGTGCCAGCAGCTTTTCTTCGGGGGTCGCGCCCTACGAGCAGTACTTC.

The rearrangement uses TRBV27 and TRBJ1-2; weak D call: TRBD1 (5 bases). Germline V gene sequence: CDR1 MNHEY, CDR2 SMNVEV (reference sequence). Trimming took off 2 bases at V and 5 bases at J, with 9 bases between the two ends. CDR3 size: 13 residues. CDR3 sequence reads: CASSLGRDYGYTF. The CDR3 nucleotides read TGTGCCAGCAGTTTAGGCAGGGATTATGGCTACACCTTC.

The chain uses TRBV9 and TRBJ2-7, with TRBD2 matching over 7 bases. With 0 bases clipped from V and 5 bases from J, the junction kept 14 bases outside the gene matches. The CDR3 is 17 amino acids. Germline CDR1 is SGDLS and CDR2 is YYNGEE. The CDR3, as DNA: TGTGCCAGCAGCGTAGGGTGGGGCGGGAGATTAGGCGACGAGCAGTACTTC. Its protein product is CASSVGWGGRLGDEQYF.

The rearrangement joins TRBV19 to TRBJ2-2; D gene uncertain. CDR3 length: 13 amino acids. Between the trimmed V and J ends, which lost 1 base and 6 bases, there was a span of 6 bases. CDR1 LNHDA and CDR2 SQIVND come from the germline V gene (reference sequence). The chain's CDR3 is CASSIGHPGELFF. The CDR3 DNA follows: TGTGCCAGTAGTATAGGTCATCCCGGGGAGCTGTTTTTT.

This clone was recorded a few times. The rearrangement links TRBV7-9 to TRBJ1-2; D gene uncertain. The CDR3 length is 15 residues. CDR1 and CDR2 from the germline V gene are SEHNR and FQNEAQ (reference sequence). Deletions cut 1 base from V and 1 base from J, with 10 bases between. In DNA form, the CDR3 reads TGTGCCAGCAGCTTAGACGTCGGATATAACTATGGCTACACCTTC. Translated, it gives CASSLDVGYNYGYTF.

V and J are TRBV19 and TRBJ2-1; 11 nucleotides match TRBD2. The CDR3 covers 17 residues. Losses at the gene ends were 3 bases for V and 1 base for J; bases not matched to a gene: 5. From germline, CDR1 is LNHDA and CDR2 SQIVND (reference sequence). The CDR3 region is CASSIGSGRGSYNEQFF. CDR3 nucleotides: TGTGCCAGTAGTATTGGTAGCGGGAGGGGGTCCTACAATGAGCAGTTCTTC.

This chain uses TRBV27 with TRBJ2-3, with D maybe TRBD1 (6 bases). This CDR3 is built from 15 residues. Trimming left V 5 bases short and J 0 bases short, with 12 bases between. Germline-derived CDR1 and CDR2 are MNHEY and SMNVEV (reference sequence). CDR3 nucleotides: TGTGCCAGCAGTGTCGGGACACCCAGCACAGATACGCAGTATTTT. This translates into CASSVGTPSTDTQYF.

The chain joins TRBV7-9 to TRBJ2-1; possible D gene TRBD1, 6 bases. The CDR3 has 18 residues. Germline V gene data show CDR1 as SEHNR and CDR2 as FQNEAQ (reference sequence). The V gene lost 3 bases and the J gene lost 5 bases, with 23 bases spanning the gap. In DNA form, the CDR3 reads TGTGCCAGCAGCTTCCCGGGACATACGGGATCCGATCACAATGAGCAGTTCTTC. Protein: CASSFPGHTGSDHNEQFF.